The 32 T cell receptor beta chains below all came from one sample that was sequenced in a study of beta chain features in type 1 diabetes. Expressed TCRB transcripts were sequenced because the isolated RNA had all been reverse transcribed beforehand. TCRdb keeps only in-frame clones here, not all; method: immunoSEQ multiplex PCR. The sample consists of 160,000 or so clones, over 8.5% of them appearing once. Material: central memory CD4+ T cells from blood. The receptor source for this set is a man younger than 35 in good health.

This clone has just a few counts. V gene TRBV28 combines with J gene TRBJ1-2, with a weak D call TRBD1 (6 bases). There are 15 residues in the CDR3. Deletions cut 5 bases from V and 4 bases from J, with 17 bases between. Germline CDR1 MDHEN, CDR2 SYDVKM. The DNA of the CDR3 is TGTGCCAGCAGTATCCGGGACACGGGCGTCTATGGCTACACCTTC. Translated, it gives CASSIRDTGVYGYTF.

This clone was counted only a few times. V is TRBV9 and J is TRBJ1-2; no clear D gene. Germline V gene data show CDR1 as SGDLS and CDR2 as YYNGEE. The CDR3 has 12 amino acids. V was trimmed by 4 bases and J by 8 bases, leaving 12 bases between them. The CDR3 nucleotides read TGTGCCAGCAGCACATCGATGGGAGGCTACACCTTC. This encodes CASSTSMGGYTF. Complete variable domain (other parts from reference TRBV9 and TRBJ1-2): DSGVTQTPKHLITATGQRVTLRCSPRSGDLSVYWYQQSLDQGLQFLIQYYNGEERAKGNILERFSAQQFPDLHSELNLSSLELGDSALYFCASSTSMGGYTFGSGTRLTVV.

The V and J genes are TRBV2 and TRBJ2-4, with D perhaps being TRBD1 or TRBD2 (5 bases each). This CDR3 is built from 15 residues. Germline V lookup: CDR1 SNHLY, CDR2 FYNNEI. V lost 8 bases and J lost 1, with 15 bases in between. In DNA form, the CDR3 reads TGTGCCAGCCGCAGGGTTTGGGGGGCCAAAAACATTCAGTACTTC. This gives the protein CASRRVWGAKNIQYF.

The V gene is TRBV5-1, the J gene TRBJ1-4; D unresolved. Trimming took off 5 bases at V and 8 bases at J, with 13 bases between the two ends. Per the germline V gene, CDR1 is SGHRS and CDR2 is YFSETQ. CDR3 length equals 13 residues. As DNA, the CDR3 is TGCGCCAGCAGTAACAATGGGCCCGAAAAACTGTTTTTT. Amino acids: CASSNNGPEKLFF.

The chain joins TRBV7-2 to TRBJ2-2; a possible D gene is TRBD2 (5 bases). CDR1 and CDR2 from the germline V gene are SGHTA and FQGNSA. The V and J ends lost 1 base and 5 bases respectively, with 11 bases between them. This CDR3 contains 15 residues. The chain's CDR3 is CASSLVAGRTGELFF. CDR3 nucleotide sequence: TGTGCCAGCAGCTTAGTGGCGGGTAGGACCGGGGAGCTGTTTTTT. The whole variable domain, filled in from reference TRBV7-2 and TRBJ2-2, reads GAGVSQSPSNKVTEKGKDVELRCDPISGHTALYWYRQSLGQGLEFLIYFQGNSAPDKSGLPSDRFSAERTGGSVSTLTIQRTQQEDSAVYLCASSLVAGRTGELFFGEGSRLTVL.

This clone was counted ten times or more. The V gene is TRBV7-9, the J gene TRBJ2-5; the D gene is possibly TRBD1 (6 bases). In germline, CDR1 is SEHNR, CDR2 FQNEAQ (reference sequence). The CDR3 extends over 15 amino acids. The ends were cut back, 2 bases at V and 0 bases at J, with 10 bases in the middle. The CDR3 DNA reads as TGTGCCAGCAGCTTACAGGGGACACACCAAGAGACCCAGTACTTC. Translation: CASSLQGTHQETQYF.

This clone was seen at least ten times. V gene TRBV7-2 combines with J gene TRBJ1-6; D not certain. The germline V gene has CDR1 SGHTA and CDR2 FQGNSA. The CDR3 length is 17 residues. Trimming shortened V by 2 bases and J by 0 bases, and 11 bases separated the two germline ends. The CDR3 DNA reads TGTGCCAGCAGCTTACAGGATAGGCTCTCCTATAATTCACCCCTCCACTTT. Protein sequence: CASSLQDRLSYNSPLHF.

The CDR3 DNA is TGTGCCAGCTCACCACCTTCCGGAGGGGGCGGGAATACGCAGTATTTT. It yields the protein CASSPPSGGGGNTQYF. V and J are TRBV18 and TRBJ2-3, with D possibly matching TRBD1 (7 bases). CDR1 and CDR2 from the germline V gene are KGHSH and LQKENI. The CDR3 spans 16 residues. V dropped 0 bases and J dropped 7 bases, with 17 bases sitting between them.

This clone was picked up many times. This chain links TRBV30 with TRBJ2-5, with D maybe TRBD1 (5 bases). The CDR3 runs 13 residues. Deletions cut 4 bases from V and 5 bases from J, with 14 bases between. Germline V gives CDR1 GTSNPN, CDR2 SVGIG (reference sequence). This CDR3 reads CAWTKLGRETQYF. The CDR3 bases are TGTGCCTGGACCAAACTGGGGCGGGAGACCCAGTACTTC.

This chain links TRBV7-2 with TRBJ2-7, with D hard to call. This CDR3 spans 15 amino acids. Trimming cost V 1 base and J 0 bases, with 10 bases left between them. In germline, CDR1 is SGHTA, CDR2 FQGNSA. The CDR3 region has the DNA TGTGCCAGCAGCTTAGGCCCTGTGAGCTCCTACGAGCAGTACTTC. Its protein is CASSLGPVSSYEQYF.

This chain links TRBV5-4 with TRBJ1-3, with TRBD1 matching over 7 bases. The CDR3 is 15 residues long. J was trimmed by 0 bases and V by 7 bases; bases with no gene match: 7. Per the germline V gene, CDR1 is SGHNT and CDR2 is YYREEE (reference sequence). CDR3 in DNA: TGTGCCAGCGGATCACAGGGGAGCTCTGGAAACACCATATATTTT. Its protein is CASGSQGSSGNTIYF.

The genes are TRBV5-4 and TRBJ2-3; 11 positions agree with TRBD2. Germline CDR1 reads SGHNT; CDR2 reads YYREEE (reference sequence). The CDR3 spans 16 residues. V gave up 0 bases and J gave up 1 base; unmatched junction bases: 1. The CDR3 here is CASSLDSGGGTDTQYF. CDR3 nucleotides: TGTGCCAGCAGCTTGGATAGCGGGGGGGGCACAGATACGCAGTATTTT.

This chain links TRBV7-2 with TRBJ2-7; weak D call: TRBD1 (5 bases). Germline loops: CDR1 SGHTA, CDR2 FQGNSA. V shed 5 bases and J shed 6 bases, with 20 bases lying between them. The CDR3 spans 15 residues. CDR3 in amino acids: CASSPKTRLGAEQYF. The CDR3 coding sequence is TGTGCCAGCAGCCCGAAGACCCGGCTTGGGGCCGAGCAGTACTTC.

This clone has only a few counts. V gene TRBV19 combines with J gene TRBJ2-7, with 10 bases fitting TRBD2. The CDR3 totals 14 residues. Per germline, CDR1 LNHDA and CDR2 SQIVND (reference sequence). The V and J ends lost 5 bases and 7 bases, in that order; junction bases with no gene match: 8. In DNA form, the CDR3 reads TGTGCCAGTAGTGCCAGCGGGAGGGCCATTGAGCAGTACTTC. It specifies CASSASGRAIEQYF.

V usage is TRBV4-3 and J usage is TRBJ2-1; TRBD2 aligns across 10 bases. Germline values: CDR1 LGHNA, CDR2 YSLEER. With V trimmed by 0 bases and J by 5 bases, 13 bases remained unmatched. This CDR3 spans 19 amino acids. The DNA for the CDR3 is TGCGCCAGCAGCCAAGATGACCCTTCCCTAGCGGGGGATAACAATGAGCAGTTCTTC. As protein: CASSQDDPSLAGDNNEQFF.

The chain carries TRBV4-2 and TRBJ2-1, with 9 bases lining up with TRBD2. Germline V gene data show CDR1 as LGHNA and CDR2 as YNFKEQ. Unmatched junction bases numbered 6, after V lost 1 base and J lost 5 bases. CDR3 length: 16 amino acids. The CDR3 DNA is TGTGCCAGCAGCCAAGGGCTAGCGGGGCTCAACAATGAGCAGTTCTTC. Translation gives CASSQGLAGLNNEQFF.

This clone was counted between two and nine times. The sample contains more than one DNA sequence encoding this CDR3. The chain couples TRBV29-1 to TRBJ2-5; D is possibly TRBD2 (5 bases). Germline values: CDR1 SQVTM, CDR2 ANQGSEA. V shed 4 bases and J shed 4 bases, with 13 bases lying between them. The CDR3 is 13 residues long. This CDR3 reads CSVVRGGAETQYF. The CDR3 nucleotides are TGCAGCGTTGTTCGGGGTGGCGCAGAGACCCAGTACTTC.

This clone was observed a few times. V is TRBV13 and J is TRBJ2-2, with D possibly being TRBD2 (5 bases). The CDR3 runs to 14 residues. Germline assignment: CDR1 PRHDT and CDR2 FYEKMQ (reference sequence). Trimming removed 5 bases from V and 1 base from J, with 8 bases in between. CDR3 protein: CASSGRENTGELFF. The CDR3, as DNA: TGTGCCAGCAGCGGCCGGGAGAACACCGGGGAGCTGTTTTTT.

The chain couples TRBV4-3 to TRBJ2-2; weak D call: TRBD2 (5 bases). Looked up from germline, CDR1 is LGHNA and CDR2 is YSLEER. The CDR3 covers 15 residues. V lost 4 bases to trimming and J lost 4 bases, with 13 bases between them. CDR3 loop: CASSPDGGSTGELFF. CDR3 DNA: TGCGCCAGCAGCCCTGACGGAGGCTCCACCGGGGAGCTGTTTTTT.

V is TRBV7-6 and J is TRBJ2-1; D not resolved. This CDR3 is 15 amino acids long. Germline-derived CDR1 and CDR2 are SGHVS and FNYEAQ. Trimming shortened V by 0 bases and J by 3 bases, and 9 bases separated the two germline ends. CDR3 coding DNA: TGTGCCAGCAGCTTAGCCGCAGGAGACTACAATGAGCAGTTCTTC. Translation: CASSLAAGDYNEQFF. Filled out from reference TRBV7-6 and TRBJ2-1, the complete variable domain reads GAGVSQSPRYKVTKRGQDVALRCDPISGHVSLYWYRQALGQGPEFLTYFNYEAQQDKSGLPNDRFSAERPEGSISTLTIQRTEQRDSAMYRCASSLAAGDYNEQFFGPGTRLTVL.

This clone has a handful of counts. The chain employs TRBV4-3 and TRBJ2-7, with TRBD2 matching 10 bases. Germline V gene data show CDR1 as LGHNA and CDR2 as YSLEER. This CDR3 contains 18 residues. J was trimmed by 2 bases and V by 0 bases; bases with no gene match: 10. The CDR3 region has the DNA TGCGCCAGCAGCCAAGAGGCTAGCGGGAGACTTGTAGCCTACGAGCAGTACTTC. It yields the protein CASSQEASGRLVAYEQYF.

This clone was recorded a few times. The V and J genes are TRBV4-1 and TRBJ1-5, with 9 bases lining up with TRBD1. Germline CDR1 reads MGHRA; CDR2 reads YSYEKL. Trimming took 2 bases from V and 2 from J; bases not matched to a gene: 7. The CDR3 is 17 amino acids. CDR3 nucleotide sequence: TGCGCCAGCAGCCAACCTGGCCGGGACAGGGGCAATCAGCCCCAGCATTTT. This translates into CASSQPGRDRGNQPQHF.

This clone has only a few counts. J is TRBJ2-1 and V is TRBV6-6; D call uncertain. Looked up from germline, CDR1 is MNHNY and CDR2 is SVGAGI (reference sequence). The CDR3 covers 12 residues. V was cut by 0 bases and J by 6 bases, with 3 bases left in between. The CDR3 region is CASSYSSNEQFF. CDR3 sequence (DNA): TGTGCCAGCAGTTACTCGAGCAATGAGCAGTTCTTC.

This clone was picked up a small number of times. The chain is built from TRBV4-3 and TRBJ2-4; 8 bases are shared with TRBD2. Germline CDR1 reads LGHNA; CDR2 reads YSLEER. There are 15 residues in the CDR3. Trimming took 1 base from V and 6 from J; bases not matched to a gene: 5. The CDR3 DNA is TGCGCCAGCAGCCAAGTAAGCGGGGGAGTAAACATTCAGTACTTC. It specifies CASSQVSGGVNIQYF.

This clone has more than one count but fewer than ten. One end of the junction varies from germline; a read error may be responsible. The V gene is TRBV7-7, the J gene TRBJ2-7; D is possibly TRBD1 or TRBD2 (6 bases each). The CDR3 sequence is 16 residues long. Germline loops: CDR1 SSHAT, CDR2 FNYEAQ (reference sequence). Written as DNA, the CDR3 is TGTGCTAGCAGCGTAACGGGGGCTACCACTTCCTACGAGCAGTACTTC. As protein: CASSVTGATTSYEQYF. The whole variable domain, filled in from reference TRBV7-7 and TRBJ2-7, reads GAGVSQSPRYKVTKRGQDVTLRCDPISSHATLYWYQQALGQGPEFLTYFNYEAQPDKSGLPSDRFSAERPEGSISTLTIQRTEQRDSAMYRCASSVTGATTSYEQYFGPGTRLTVT.

V and J are TRBV9 and TRBJ2-1; 7 positions agree with TRBD2. Trimming cost V 0 bases and J 4 bases; bases outside gene matches: 7. The CDR3 has 16 residues. The V gene's germline CDR1 is SGDLS and CDR2 YYNGEE. CDR3 DNA sequence: TGTGCCAGCAGCGTAGGGGGCAGCGGGAATTACAATGAGCAGTTCTTC. It yields the protein CASSVGGSGNYNEQFF.

The rearrangement uses TRBV7-2 and TRBJ2-6; 7 nucleotides agree with TRBD2. The germline CDR1 and CDR2 sequences are SGHTA and FQGNSA. V shed 2 bases, J shed 0 bases, and the junction held 1 base outside the gene matches. CDR3 length: 16 amino acids. CDR3 sequence reads: CASSLRTSSGANVLTF. The CDR3 DNA is TGTGCCAGCAGCTTAAGGACTAGCTCTGGGGCCAACGTCCTGACTTTC.

This clone has just a few counts. The chain recombines TRBV25-1 with TRBJ2-5; weak D call: TRBD2 (6 bases). The CDR3 runs to 16 residues. Germline CDR1 is MGHDK and CDR2 is SYGVNS. V was trimmed by 1 base and J by 6 bases, leaving 18 bases between them. For the CDR3, the DNA is TGTGCCAGCAGTGAATTGGGAGGAGAGGGCAGGAAGACCCAGTACTTC. Its protein is CASSELGGEGRKTQYF.

The chain joins TRBV7-2 to TRBJ2-3, with D perhaps matching TRBD1 or TRBD2 (5 bases each). Per the germline V gene, CDR1 is SGHTA and CDR2 is FQGNSA. V dropped 5 bases and J dropped 6 bases, with 21 bases sitting between them. This CDR3 comprises 16 residues. The CDR3 DNA sequence: TGTGCCAGCAGCCCGCGCCGGGGCGGGCATCGCGATACGCAGTATTTT. As protein: CASSPRRGGHRDTQYF.

This clone has only a few counts. In DNA, the CDR3 is TGTGCCAGCAGACCCTCGGGACAGGGGTCCTACGAGCAGTACTTC. Its translation is CASRPSGQGSYEQYF. V is TRBV28 and J is TRBJ2-7; 10 nucleotides agree with TRBD1. The germline CDR1 and CDR2 sequences are MDHEN and SYDVKM. J lost 1 base, V lost 6 bases, and 6 bases had no gene match. The CDR3 consists of 15 residues.

This chain connects TRBV2 to TRBJ2-2, with D possibly TRBD2 on 6 matching bases. This CDR3 has 14 residues. CDR1 is SNHLY, CDR2 FYNNEI, per germline. Trimming removed 9 bases from V and 0 bases from J, with 11 bases in between. CDR3 in DNA: TGTGCCAGTCTAGCGCACACGAACACCGGGGAGCTGTTTTTT. Translating it yields CASLAHTNTGELFF. Full variable domain (remainder filled in from reference TRBV2 and TRBJ2-2): EPEVTQTPSHQVTQMGQEVILRCVPISNHLYFYWYRQILGQKVEFLVSFYNNEISEKSEIFDDQFSVERPDGSNFTLKIRSTKLEDSAMYFCASLAHTNTGELFFGEGSRLTVL.

J is TRBJ2-3 and V is TRBV14, with no clear D. Trimming cost V 5 bases and J 15 bases, with 15 bases left between them. The germline gives CDR1 SGHDN, CDR2 FVKESK. The CDR3 runs to 11 residues. CDR3 protein: CASSSPGPTYF. The CDR3 DNA follows: TGTGCCAGCAGCTCGCCGGGCCCCACCTATTTT.